The 26 T cell receptor beta chains reported below all come from one sample, sequenced in a study of CD8 T cells in Susac syndrome. After extraction with the RNeasy kit, about 0.45 to 1 ug of the RNA was reverse transcribed using random hexamers. Via MiXCR, TCRdb re-called the immunoSEQ multiplex PCR reads, giving one row per CDR3 protein. This sample has some 170,000 distinct CDR3 sequences, with 90% to 95% found just once. The sequenced material came from CD4+ T cells from PBMCs. The receptors originated from a human donor in good health.

V and J are TRBV2 and TRBJ2-3; D might be TRBD2 (6 bases). Germline loops: CDR1 SNHLY, CDR2 FYNNEI. The CDR3 has 15 residues. The ends were cut back, 4 bases at V and 0 bases at J, with 11 bases in the middle. The DNA of the CDR3 is TGTGCCAGCAGTGGGACTACCGGGAGCACAGATACGCAGTATTTT. This sequence encodes CASSGTTGSTDTQYF.

This rearrangement joins TRBV12-3 or TRBV12-4 to TRBJ2-2, with 8 bases aligning to TRBD1. V shed 6 bases, J shed 7 bases, and the junction held 7 bases outside the gene matches. The CDR3 runs 14 residues. DNA for the CDR3: TGTGCCAGCAGCCCGGACAGGGCCATCGGGGAGCTGTTTTTT. This codes for CASSPDRAIGELFF.

The genes are TRBV12-3 or TRBV12-4 and TRBJ2-7; TRBD1 matches at 8 bases. Losses at the gene ends were 3 bases for V and 6 bases for J; bases not matched to a gene: 7. The CDR3 runs to 14 residues. The CDR3 sequence is CASSLEDRVSEQYF. The CDR3 DNA reads as TGTGCCAGCAGTTTGGAGGACAGGGTGTCCGAGCAGTACTTC.

This chain connects TRBV19 to TRBJ2-2, with D hard to call. The CDR3 has 14 residues. Trimming stripped 4 bases from V and 1 base from J, with 7 bases between. Germline assignment: CDR1 LNHDA and CDR2 SQIVND (reference sequence). CDR3 sequence: CASSNTVNTGELFF. The DNA for the CDR3 is TGTGCCAGTAGTAATACCGTGAACACCGGGGAGCTGTTTTTT.

The chain recombines TRBV5-1 with TRBJ2-5, with TRBD1 identical over 9 bases. The CDR3 is made up of 16 amino acids. Germline V gene data show CDR1 as SGHRS and CDR2 as YFSETQ. The J segment lost 1 base and the V segment lost 3 bases, leaving 7 bases of the junction unmatched. The CDR3 spells CASSSGGQGPQETQYF. The DNA of the CDR3 is TGCGCCAGCAGCTCCGGGGGACAGGGACCCCAAGAGACCCAGTACTTC.

The gene calls are TRBV20-1 and TRBJ2-7, with 7 bases fitting TRBD1. Losses at the gene ends were 6 bases for V and 0 bases for J; bases not matched to a gene: 8. CDR3 length: 14 amino acids. CDR1 DFQATT and CDR2 SNEGSKA come from the germline V gene (reference sequence). The chain's CDR3 is CSARIRGPSYEQYF. CDR3 nucleotides: TGCAGTGCCCGAATTAGGGGGCCCTCCTACGAGCAGTACTTC.

The chain has TRBV7-2 and TRBJ2-1; TRBD2 aligns across 12 bases. This CDR3 is 16 amino acids long. V trimming: 5 bases; J trimming: 6 bases; junction bases outside the gene matches: 8. The germline gives CDR1 SGHTA, CDR2 FQGNSA. The CDR3 DNA sequence: TGTGCCAGCAGCGCCCGACTAGCGGGGGCCATCAATGAGCAGTTCTTC. Translated, it gives CASSARLAGAINEQFF.

The V call is TRBV3-1, the J call TRBJ1-2; the D gene is possibly TRBD1 (5 bases). V dropped 1 base and J dropped 8 bases, with 14 bases sitting between them. The V gene's germline CDR1 is LGHDT and CDR2 YNNKEL (reference sequence). This CDR3 is 14 amino acids long. The CDR3: CASSQVPTGLGYTF. In nucleotides, the CDR3 is TGTGCCAGCAGCCAAGTTCCAACAGGCTTGGGCTACACCTTC.

This rearrangement joins TRBV11-2 to TRBJ2-7, with 9 nucleotides matching TRBD1. After removal of 5 bases from V and 4 bases from J, the junction contained 6 bases not matched to a gene. Per the germline V gene, CDR1 is SGHAT and CDR2 is FQNNGV. This CDR3 comprises 14 residues. CDR3 region: CASSVETGGYEQYF. The CDR3, as DNA: TGTGCCAGCAGCGTGGAGACAGGGGGGTACGAGCAGTACTTC.

In this sample, this clonotype turned up once. The chain joins TRBV4-1 to TRBJ1-5, with 7 bases matching TRBD1. The junction had 6 bases not matched to a gene; V was cut back by 5 bases and J by 5 bases. The CDR3 loop spans 14 amino acids. Germline-derived CDR1 and CDR2 are MGHRA and YSYEKL. The CDR3 DNA is TGCGCCAGCAGCGCAGGGGGGGCCTATCAGCCCCAGCATTTT. Translated: CASSAGGAYQPQHF.

Only a few counts were recorded for this clonotype. This rearrangement joins TRBV3-1 to TRBJ2-7; D is possibly TRBD1 (6 bases). Trimming pared 2 bases from V and 5 bases from J, leaving 10 bases between. The V gene's germline CDR1 is LGHDT and CDR2 YNNKEL (reference sequence). The CDR3 spans 13 residues. CDR3 amino acids: CASSQQGTHEQYF. DNA for the CDR3: TGTGCCAGCAGCCAACAGGGGACCCACGAGCAGTACTTC.

Here the CDR3 reads CASSHIDTQYF. The CDR3 DNA sequence: TGTGCCAGCAGTCACATTGATACGCAGTATTTT. The genes are TRBV6-5 and TRBJ2-3, with unresolved D. Trimming took 5 bases from V and 6 from J, leaving 6 bases between them. This CDR3 region has 11 residues. The germline V gene has CDR1 MNHEY and CDR2 SVGAGI.

V gene TRBV20-1 combines with J gene TRBJ2-7; D possibly corresponds to TRBD2 (6 bases). CDR1 DFQATT and CDR2 SNEGSKA come from the germline V gene (reference sequence). The V gene lost 3 bases and the J gene lost 2 bases, with 17 bases spanning the gap. The CDR3 spans 15 residues. The DNA of the CDR3 is TGCAGTGCTAGTAAACCTTCGGGACTCACCTACGAGCAGTACTTC. Its protein product is CSASKPSGLTYEQYF.

The chain recombines TRBV14 with TRBJ1-6; D is undetermined. There are 12 residues in the CDR3. Per germline, CDR1 SGHDN and CDR2 FVKESK. Deletions cut 4 bases from V and 13 bases from J, with 11 bases between. The CDR3 sequence: CASSPRSWPLHF. The CDR3 DNA reads as TGTGCCAGCAGCCCCAGGTCCTGGCCCCTCCACTTT.

The chain joins TRBV29-1 to TRBJ2-5; perhaps D is TRBD1 or TRBD2 (6 bases each). Germline V CDR1 and CDR2: SQVTM, ANQGSEA. This CDR3 has 13 residues. The CDR3 loop is CRVPGASLETQYF. CDR3 nucleotides: TGCAGAGTTCCGGGGGCAAGTCTGGAGACCCAGTACTTC.

The chain recombines TRBV20-1 with TRBJ2-3; TRBD2 agrees at 8 bases. Unmatched junction bases numbered 13, after V lost 4 bases and J lost 7 bases. Germline V CDR1 and CDR2: DFQATT, SNEGSKA (reference sequence). The CDR3 has 15 amino acids. For the CDR3, the DNA is TGCAGTGCTATCAAGCGGGGGCCGTTTTCTAATACGCAGTATTTT. It is translated as CSAIKRGPFSNTQYF.

This clonotype has just one count. At one end the junction does not follow the germline gene, possibly because of a read error. The chain recombines TRBV3-1 with TRBJ2-3; 7 nucleotides match TRBD1. This CDR3 has 15 amino acids. Germline lookup yields CDR1 LGHDT and CDR2 YNNKEL (reference sequence). CDR3 sequence: CTSSLGQVVPDTQYF. In DNA, the CDR3 is TGTACCAGCAGCCTAGGACAGGTGGTTCCCGATACGCAGTATTTT.

The chain joins TRBV6-5 to TRBJ2-7; D is unresolved. Trimming removed 7 bases at V and 2 bases at J, with 9 bases between. Germline-derived CDR1 and CDR2 are MNHEY and SVGAGI. This CDR3 region has 12 residues. CDR3 sequence (DNA): TGTGCCAGCAAGAACGTTGCCTACGAGCAGTACTTC. Encoded protein: CASKNVAYEQYF.

This clonotype was detected only a few times. This rearrangement joins TRBV20-1 to TRBJ2-2; D may correspond to TRBD1 or TRBD2 (5 bases each). V was trimmed by 4 bases and J by 1 base, leaving 7 bases between them. CDR1 DFQATT and CDR2 SNEGSKA come from the germline V gene (reference sequence). The CDR3 totals 13 residues. The CDR3 nucleotides are TGCAGTGCTAATGGGGGGAACACCGGGGAGCTGTTTTTT. Translated: CSANGGNTGELFF.

This clonotype was detected once. The rearrangement joins TRBV12-3 or TRBV12-4 to TRBJ1-5; 8 bases map to TRBD1. J lost 5 bases, V lost 2 bases, and 5 bases had no gene match. The CDR3 runs to 15 residues. CDR3 sequence (DNA): TGTGCCAGCAGTTTAAGCGGACAGGGCGATCAGCCCCAGCATTTT. Its translation is CASSLSGQGDQPQHF.

The rearrangement links TRBV19 to TRBJ2-6; no firm D call. CDR1 is LNHDA and CDR2 is SQIVND in the germline V gene (reference sequence). V lost 2 bases, J lost 1 base, and 6 bases lay in between. This CDR3 comprises 15 residues. The CDR3 is CASSISRSGANVLTF. The CDR3 nucleotides are TGTGCCAGTAGTATATCCCGGTCTGGGGCCAACGTCCTGACTTTC. The whole variable domain, remainder taken from reference TRBV19 and TRBJ2-6, is DGGITQSPKYLFRKEGQNVTLSCEQNLNHDAMYWYRQDPGQGLRLIYYSQIVNDFQKGDIAEGYSVSREKKESFPLTVTSAQKNPTAFYLCASSISRSGANVLTFGAGSRLTVL.

V gene TRBV9 combines with J gene TRBJ2-5; D uncertain. The V and J ends lost 0 bases and 1 base respectively, with 10 bases between them. The CDR3 covers 15 residues. Germline CDR1 is SGDLS and CDR2 is YYNGEE. The CDR3 loop reads CASSVGPSPQETQYF. The CDR3 coding sequence is TGTGCCAGCAGCGTAGGACCATCCCCCCAAGAGACCCAGTACTTC.

For the CDR3, the DNA is TGTGCCAGCAGTTGGGATAACACCGGGGAGCTGTTTTTT. Translating it yields CASSWDNTGELFF. The chain uses TRBV28 and TRBJ2-2; the D is unclear. This CDR3 comprises 13 residues. The germline CDR1 and CDR2 sequences are MDHEN and SYDVKM. V gave up 4 bases and J gave up 2 bases, with 5 bases separating them.

This chain links TRBV6-1 with TRBJ2-7; weak D call: TRBD2 (5 bases). Germline CDR1 and CDR2: MNHNS and SASEGT. Between the trimmed V and J ends, which lost 5 bases and 6 bases, there was a span of 20 bases. The CDR3 loop spans 15 amino acids. CDR3 loop: CASSSHPDRELEQYF. The CDR3 DNA reads as TGTGCCAGCAGTTCCCACCCCGATAGGGAGCTCGAGCAGTACTTC.

V gene TRBV5-1 combines with J gene TRBJ2-2; D gene unclear. The CDR3 covers 17 residues. The germline gives CDR1 SGHRS, CDR2 YFSETQ. Trimming pared 0 bases from V and 6 bases from J, leaving 18 bases between. In DNA form, the CDR3 reads TGCGCCAGCAGCTTGGTGACTCCTGGCCTAACCGCCGGGGAGCTGTTTTTT. It yields the protein CASSLVTPGLTAGELFF.

V and J are TRBV20-1 and TRBJ2-7; TRBD1 matches at 9 bases. CDR1 and CDR2 (germline): DFQATT, SNEGSKA (reference sequence). CDR3 length: 13 amino acids. V was pared by 3 bases and J by 6 bases, with 6 bases of the junction left unmatched. The CDR3 here is CSASYRGRGEQYF. For the CDR3, the DNA is TGCAGTGCTAGTTACAGGGGGCGCGGCGAGCAGTACTTC.